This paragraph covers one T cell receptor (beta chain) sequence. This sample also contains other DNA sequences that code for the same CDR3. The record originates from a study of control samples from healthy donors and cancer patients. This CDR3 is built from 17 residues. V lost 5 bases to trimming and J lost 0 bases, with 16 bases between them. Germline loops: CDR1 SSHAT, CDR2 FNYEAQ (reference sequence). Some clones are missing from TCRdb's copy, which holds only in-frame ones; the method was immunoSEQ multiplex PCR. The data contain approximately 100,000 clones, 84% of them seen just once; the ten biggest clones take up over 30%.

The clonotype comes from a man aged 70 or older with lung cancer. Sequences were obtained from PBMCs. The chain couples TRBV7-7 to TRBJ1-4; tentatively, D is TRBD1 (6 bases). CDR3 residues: CASSPQQGFATNEKLFF. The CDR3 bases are TGTGCCAGCAGCCCCCAACAGGGATTTGCAACTAATGAAAAACTGTTTTTT.